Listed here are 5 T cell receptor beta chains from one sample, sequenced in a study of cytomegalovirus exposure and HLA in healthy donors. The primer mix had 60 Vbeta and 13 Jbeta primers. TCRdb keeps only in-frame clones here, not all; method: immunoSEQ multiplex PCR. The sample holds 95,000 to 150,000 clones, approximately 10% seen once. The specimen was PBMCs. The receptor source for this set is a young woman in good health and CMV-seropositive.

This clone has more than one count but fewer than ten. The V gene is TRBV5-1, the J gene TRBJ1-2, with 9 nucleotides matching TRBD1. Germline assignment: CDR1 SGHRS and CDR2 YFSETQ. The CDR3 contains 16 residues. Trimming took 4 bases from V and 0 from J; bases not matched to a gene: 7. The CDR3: CASSTGGPTPNYGYTF. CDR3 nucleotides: TGCGCCAGCAGCACAGGGGGCCCTACCCCTAACTATGGCTACACCTTC.

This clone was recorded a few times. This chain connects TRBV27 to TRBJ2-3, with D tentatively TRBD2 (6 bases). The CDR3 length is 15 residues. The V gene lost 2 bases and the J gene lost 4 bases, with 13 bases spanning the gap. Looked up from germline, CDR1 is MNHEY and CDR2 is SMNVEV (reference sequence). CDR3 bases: TGTGCCAGCAGTTTAGTGGGGGGATCGGCAGATACGCAGTATTTT. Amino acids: CASSLVGGSADTQYF.

CDR3 residues: CASRQGLLYEQYF. The CDR3 nucleotides are TGTGCCAGTAGACAGGGGCTCCTATACGAGCAGTACTTC. The chain uses TRBV2 and TRBJ2-7; 8 nucleotides align to TRBD1. CDR3 length equals 13 residues. Germline V gene sequence: CDR1 SNHLY, CDR2 FYNNEI. Unmatched junction bases numbered 8, after V lost 9 bases and J lost 4 bases. The full variable domain, its missing parts supplied by reference TRBV2 and TRBJ2-7, is EPEVTQTPSHQVTQMGQEVILRCVPISNHLYFYWYRQILGQKVEFLVSFYNNEISEKSEIFDDQFSVERPDGSNFTLKIRSTKLEDSAMYFCASRQGLLYEQYFGPGTRLTVT.

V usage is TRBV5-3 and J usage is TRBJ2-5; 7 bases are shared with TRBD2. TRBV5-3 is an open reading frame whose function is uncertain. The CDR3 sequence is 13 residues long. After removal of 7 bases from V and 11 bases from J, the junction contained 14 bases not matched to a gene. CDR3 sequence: CARFGGGPQEQYF. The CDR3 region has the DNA TGTGCCAGATTCGGGGGAGGGCCGCAAGAGCAGTACTTC.

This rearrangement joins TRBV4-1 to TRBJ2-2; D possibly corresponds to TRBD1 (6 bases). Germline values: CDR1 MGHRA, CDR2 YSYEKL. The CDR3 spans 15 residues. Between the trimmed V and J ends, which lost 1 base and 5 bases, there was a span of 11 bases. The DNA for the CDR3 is TGCGCCAGCAGCCAAGGCCCAGGGGTTACCGGGGAGCTGTTTTTT. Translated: CASSQGPGVTGELFF.